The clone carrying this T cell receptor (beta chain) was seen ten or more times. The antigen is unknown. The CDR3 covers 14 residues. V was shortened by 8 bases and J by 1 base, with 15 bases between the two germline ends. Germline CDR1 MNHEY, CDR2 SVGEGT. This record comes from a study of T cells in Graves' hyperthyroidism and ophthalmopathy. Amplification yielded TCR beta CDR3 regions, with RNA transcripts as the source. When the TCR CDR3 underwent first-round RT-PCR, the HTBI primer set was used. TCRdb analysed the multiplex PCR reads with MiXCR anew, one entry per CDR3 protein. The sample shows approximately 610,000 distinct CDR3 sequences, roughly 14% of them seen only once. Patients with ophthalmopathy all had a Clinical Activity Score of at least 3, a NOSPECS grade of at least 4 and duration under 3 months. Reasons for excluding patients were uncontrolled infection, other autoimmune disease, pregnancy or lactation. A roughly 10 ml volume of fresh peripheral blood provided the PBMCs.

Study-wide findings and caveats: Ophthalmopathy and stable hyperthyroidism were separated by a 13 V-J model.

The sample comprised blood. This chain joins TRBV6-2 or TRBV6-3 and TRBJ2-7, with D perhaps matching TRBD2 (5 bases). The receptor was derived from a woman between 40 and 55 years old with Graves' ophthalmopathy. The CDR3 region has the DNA TGTGCCAGCGGCCCTTACGGAGGATCCTACGAGCAGTACTTC. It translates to CASGPYGGSYEQYF.